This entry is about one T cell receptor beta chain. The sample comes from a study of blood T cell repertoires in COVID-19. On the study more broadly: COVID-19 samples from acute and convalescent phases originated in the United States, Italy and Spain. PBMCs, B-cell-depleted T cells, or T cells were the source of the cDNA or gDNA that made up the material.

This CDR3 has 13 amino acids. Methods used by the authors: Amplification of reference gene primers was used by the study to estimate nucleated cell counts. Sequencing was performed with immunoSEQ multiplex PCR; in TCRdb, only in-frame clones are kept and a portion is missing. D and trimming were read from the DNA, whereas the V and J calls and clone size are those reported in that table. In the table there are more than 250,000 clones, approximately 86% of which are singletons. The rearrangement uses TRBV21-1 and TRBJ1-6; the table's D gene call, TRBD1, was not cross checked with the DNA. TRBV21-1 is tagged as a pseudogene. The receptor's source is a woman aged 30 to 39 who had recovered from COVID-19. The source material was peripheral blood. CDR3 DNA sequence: TGTGCCAGCTCAGGGACAGGGTATTCACCCCTCCACTTT. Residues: CASSGTGYSPLHF.